The source of this T cell receptor (beta chain) is a study of beta chain features in type 1 diabetes. Study overall: Cell yields, age and gender were similar between patients and healthy donors. Cells sorted and examined across all samples totaled approximately 110 million.

Of the isolated RNA, all was reverse transcribed, and so the sequenced material was expressed TCRB transcripts. TCRdb keeps only in-frame clones here, not all; method: immunoSEQ multiplex PCR. The sample shows some 400,000 clones, about 14% of them seen only once. This CDR3 contains 17 residues. The germline gives CDR1 SGHRS, CDR2 YFSETQ. The V and J ends lost 1 base and 4 bases, in that order; junction bases with no gene match: 8. Every single donor gave one heparinised blood draw, and these averaged approximately 120 mL. Purity above 95% was achieved in all sorted populations. The V and J genes are TRBV5-1 and TRBJ1-5; 10 bases line up with TRBD1. Sequences were obtained from naive CD4+ T cells from blood. This clonotype originated in a woman younger than 30 in good health. CDR3: CASSLQLTGGLNQPQHF. The CDR3, as DNA: TGCGCCAGCAGCTTGCAATTGACAGGGGGCCTTAATCAGCCCCAGCATTTT.